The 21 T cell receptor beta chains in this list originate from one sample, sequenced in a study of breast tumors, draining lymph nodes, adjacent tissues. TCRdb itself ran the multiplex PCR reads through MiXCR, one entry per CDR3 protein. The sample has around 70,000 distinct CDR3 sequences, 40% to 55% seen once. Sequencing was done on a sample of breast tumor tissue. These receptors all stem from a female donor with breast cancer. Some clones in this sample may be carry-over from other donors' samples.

CDR3 protein: CASSREGAEAFF. In DNA, the CDR3 is TGTGCCAGCTCACGAGAAGGGGCTGAAGCTTTCTTT. J is TRBJ1-1 and V is TRBV18, with TRBD1 as a possible D gene (5 bases). Germline values: CDR1 KGHSH, CDR2 LQKENI. The V gene lost 4 bases and the J gene lost 6 bases, with 9 bases spanning the gap. This CDR3 comprises 12 residues. Supplemented by reference TRBV18 and TRBJ1-1, the full variable domain reads NAGVMQNPRHLVRRRGQEARLRCSPMKGHSHVYWYRQLPEEGLKFMVYLQKENIIDESGMPKERFSAEFPKEGPSILRIQQVVRGDSAAYFCASSREGAEAFFGQGTRLTVV.

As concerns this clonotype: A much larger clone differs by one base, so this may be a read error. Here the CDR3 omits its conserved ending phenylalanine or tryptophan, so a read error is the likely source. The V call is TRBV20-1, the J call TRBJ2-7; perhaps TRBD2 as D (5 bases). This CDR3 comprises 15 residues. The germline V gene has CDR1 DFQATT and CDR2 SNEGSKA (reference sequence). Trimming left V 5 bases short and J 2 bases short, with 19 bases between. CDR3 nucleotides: TGCAGTGCTGGAGGCAAAAGGCGGGCCACCTACGAGCAGTACCTC. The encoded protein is CSAGGKRRATYEQYL.

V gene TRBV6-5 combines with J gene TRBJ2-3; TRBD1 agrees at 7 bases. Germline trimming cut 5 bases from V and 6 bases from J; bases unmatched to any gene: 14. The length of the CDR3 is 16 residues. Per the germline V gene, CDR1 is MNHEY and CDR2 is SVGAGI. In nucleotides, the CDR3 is TGTGCCAGCAGTCACGAAGGGGGCGCAGGGGTCGATACGCAGTATTTT. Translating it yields CASSHEGGAGVDTQYF.

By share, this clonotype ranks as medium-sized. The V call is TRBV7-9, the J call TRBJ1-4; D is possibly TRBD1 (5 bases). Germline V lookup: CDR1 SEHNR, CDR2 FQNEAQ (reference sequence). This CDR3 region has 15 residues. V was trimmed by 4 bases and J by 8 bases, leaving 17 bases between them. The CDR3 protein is CASSSREGSWEKLFF. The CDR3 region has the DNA TGTGCCAGCAGCTCTAGGGAGGGGTCGTGGGAAAAACTGTTTTTT.

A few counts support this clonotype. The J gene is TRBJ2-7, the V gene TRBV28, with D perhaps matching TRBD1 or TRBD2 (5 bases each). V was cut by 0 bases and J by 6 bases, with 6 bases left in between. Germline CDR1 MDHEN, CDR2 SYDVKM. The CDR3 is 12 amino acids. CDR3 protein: CASSLWRGEQYF. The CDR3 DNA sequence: TGTGCCAGCAGTTTATGGAGGGGCGAGCAGTACTTC.

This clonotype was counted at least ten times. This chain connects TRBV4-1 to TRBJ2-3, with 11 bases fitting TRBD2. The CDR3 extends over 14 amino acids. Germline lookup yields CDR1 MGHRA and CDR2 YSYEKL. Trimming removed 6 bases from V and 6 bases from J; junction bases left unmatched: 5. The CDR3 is CASRLAGDGDTQYF. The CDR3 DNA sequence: TGCGCCAGCAGACTAGCGGGGGATGGGGATACGCAGTATTTT.

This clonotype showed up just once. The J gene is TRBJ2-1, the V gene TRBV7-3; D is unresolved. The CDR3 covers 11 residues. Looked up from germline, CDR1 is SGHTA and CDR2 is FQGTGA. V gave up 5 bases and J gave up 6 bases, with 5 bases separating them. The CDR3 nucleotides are TGTGCCAGCAGCCCCGTCAATGAGCAGTTCTTC. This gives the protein CASSPVNEQFF.

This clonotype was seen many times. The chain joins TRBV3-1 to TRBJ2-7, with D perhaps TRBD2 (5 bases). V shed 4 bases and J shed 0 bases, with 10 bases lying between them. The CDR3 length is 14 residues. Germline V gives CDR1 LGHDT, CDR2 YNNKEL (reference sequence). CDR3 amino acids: CASSRGLSSYEQYF. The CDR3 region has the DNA TGTGCCAGCAGCCGAGGGCTAAGCTCCTACGAGCAGTACTTC.

In nucleotides, the CDR3 is TGTGCCAGCAGCCTCCAAGGACAGTATGGCTACACCTTC. Its translation is CASSLQGQYGYTF. This sequence joins TRBV7-8 and TRBJ1-2, with D perhaps TRBD1 (6 bases). Per germline, CDR1 SGHVS and CDR2 FQNEAQ. The CDR3 has 13 amino acids. Between the trimmed V and J ends, which lost 5 bases and 5 bases, there was a span of 12 bases.

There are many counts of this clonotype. The CDR3 loop reads CSVFSGLSSYEQYF. The CDR3 bases are TGCAGCGTTTTCTCGGGCTTGAGCTCCTACGAGCAGTACTTC. The chain carries TRBV29-1 and TRBJ2-7, with unresolved D. Germline loops: CDR1 SQVTM, CDR2 ANQGSEA. The CDR3 extends over 14 amino acids. V shed 5 bases and J shed 0 bases, with 14 bases lying between them.

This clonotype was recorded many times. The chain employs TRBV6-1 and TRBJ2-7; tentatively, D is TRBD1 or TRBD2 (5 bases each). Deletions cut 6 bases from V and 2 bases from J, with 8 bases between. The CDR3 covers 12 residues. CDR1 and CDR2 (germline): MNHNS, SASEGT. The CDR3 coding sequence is TGTGCCAGCAGGGGGACGACCTACGAGCAGTACTTC. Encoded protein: CASRGTTYEQYF.

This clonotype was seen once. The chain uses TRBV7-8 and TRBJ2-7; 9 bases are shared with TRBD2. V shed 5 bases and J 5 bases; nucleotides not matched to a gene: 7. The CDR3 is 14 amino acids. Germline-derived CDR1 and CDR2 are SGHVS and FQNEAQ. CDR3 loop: CASSLNSGRHEQYF. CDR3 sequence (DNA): TGTGCCAGCAGCCTAAACAGCGGGAGGCACGAGCAGTACTTC.

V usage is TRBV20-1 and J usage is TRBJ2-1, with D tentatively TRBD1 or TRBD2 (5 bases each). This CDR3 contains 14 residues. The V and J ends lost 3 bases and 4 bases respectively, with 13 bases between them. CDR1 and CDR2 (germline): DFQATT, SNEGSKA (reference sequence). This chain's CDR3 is CSASQGEVYNEQFF. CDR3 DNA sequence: TGCAGTGCTAGTCAGGGAGAGGTGTACAATGAGCAGTTCTTC.

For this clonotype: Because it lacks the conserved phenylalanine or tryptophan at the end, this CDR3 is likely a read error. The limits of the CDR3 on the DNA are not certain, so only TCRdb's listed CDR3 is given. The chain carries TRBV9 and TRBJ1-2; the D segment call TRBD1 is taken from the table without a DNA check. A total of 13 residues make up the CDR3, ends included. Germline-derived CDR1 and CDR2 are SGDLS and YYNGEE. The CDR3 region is CASSLGGLRQNTS.

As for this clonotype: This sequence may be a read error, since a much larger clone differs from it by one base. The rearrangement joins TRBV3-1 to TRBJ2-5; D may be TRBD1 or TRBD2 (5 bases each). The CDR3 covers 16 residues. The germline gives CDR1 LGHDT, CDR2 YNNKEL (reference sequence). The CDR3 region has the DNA TGTGCCAGCAGCCTCCCTTTCGGTCAACTCCATGGGACCCGGTACTTC. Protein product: CASSLPFGQLHGTRYF.

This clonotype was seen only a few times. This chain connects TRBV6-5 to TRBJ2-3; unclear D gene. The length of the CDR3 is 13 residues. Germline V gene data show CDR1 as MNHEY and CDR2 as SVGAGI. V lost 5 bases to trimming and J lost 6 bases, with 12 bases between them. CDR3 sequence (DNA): TGTGCCAGCAGTCCCCGCAAAGAGGATACGCAGTATTTT. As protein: CASSPRKEDTQYF.

Here the CDR3 reads CASSSGTFTDTQYF. The CDR3 nucleotides read TGTGCCAGCAGCTCAGGGACTTTCACAGATACGCAGTATTTT. The chain joins TRBV7-3 to TRBJ2-3; tentatively, D is TRBD2 (6 bases). V lost 4 bases to trimming and J lost 2 bases, with 10 bases between them. Germline CDR1 SGHTA, CDR2 FQGTGA. The CDR3 covers 14 residues. The variable domain in full, with the rest retrieved from reference TRBV7-3 and TRBJ2-3, is GAGVSQTPSNKVTEKGKYVELRCDPISGHTALYWYRQSLGQGPEFLIYFQGTGAADDSGLPNDRFFAVRPEGSVSTLKIQRTERGDSAVYLCASSSGTFTDTQYFGPGTRLTVL.

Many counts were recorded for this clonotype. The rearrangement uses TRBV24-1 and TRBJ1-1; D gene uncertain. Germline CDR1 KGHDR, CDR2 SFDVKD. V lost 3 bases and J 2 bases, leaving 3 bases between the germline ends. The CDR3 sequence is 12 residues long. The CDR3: CATSDPNTEAFF. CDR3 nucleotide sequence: TGTGCCACCAGTGATCCCAACACTGAAGCTTTCTTT.

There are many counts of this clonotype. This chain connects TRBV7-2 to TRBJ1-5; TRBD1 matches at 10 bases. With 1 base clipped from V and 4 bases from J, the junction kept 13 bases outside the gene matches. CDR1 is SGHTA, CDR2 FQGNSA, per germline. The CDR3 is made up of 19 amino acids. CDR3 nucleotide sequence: TGTGCCAGCAGCTTAGGGCCGGGACAGGGGTTTGTCTGGAATCAGCCCCAGCATTTT. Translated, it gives CASSLGPGQGFVWNQPQHF.

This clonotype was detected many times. The CDR3: CASSPPTRDTIYF. DNA for the CDR3: TGTGCCAGCTCACCCCCGACCAGAGACACCATATATTTT. The gene calls are TRBV18 and TRBJ1-3; D unresolved. V was pared by 3 bases and J by 8 bases, with 11 bases between. From germline, CDR1 is KGHSH and CDR2 LQKENI. The CDR3 totals 13 residues. The entire variable domain, with the rest obtained from reference TRBV18 and TRBJ1-3, is as follows: NAGVMQNPRHLVRRRGQEARLRCSPMKGHSHVYWYRQLPEEGLKFMVYLQKENIIDESGMPKERFSAEFPKEGPSILRIQQVVRGDSAAYFCASSPPTRDTIYFGEGSWLTVV.

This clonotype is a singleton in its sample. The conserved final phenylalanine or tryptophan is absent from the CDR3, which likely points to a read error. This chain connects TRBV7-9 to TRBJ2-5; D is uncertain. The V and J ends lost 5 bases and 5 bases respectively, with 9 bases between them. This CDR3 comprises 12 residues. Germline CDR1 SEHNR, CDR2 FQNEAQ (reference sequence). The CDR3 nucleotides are TGTGCCAGCAGCAACAGTGGGGAGACCCAGTACCCC. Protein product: CASSNSGETQYP.